This T cell receptor (beta chain) was identified during a study of identifying expanded T cells in peripheral blood. Study-level findings and limits: Across healthy donors, higher total template counts meant significantly greater approximately two-week count variance. About 1.2 clones differed between technical replicates, versus about 15 and 19 over time.

This clone is termed medium-sized (0.01 to 0.1%). What it binds is unknown. The CDR3 runs 14 residues. CDR1 and CDR2 (germline): SGHVS, FQNEAQ. The V and J ends lost 1 base and 5 bases respectively, with 11 bases between them. No infections or other immune events were documented during collection. Assay used: immunoSEQ multiplex PCR; TCRdb lists only in-frame clones, some missing. Of roughly 100,000 clones listed, 88% were seen once; the top ten hold roughly 3.8%. The receptor was derived from a person aged 18-70 years in good health. This rearrangement joins TRBV7-8 to TRBJ1-2; unclear D gene. Sample: blood. In DNA, the CDR3 is TGTGCCAGCAGCTTAGGGGATAGGTCATATGGCTACACCTTC. It specifies CASSLGDRSYGYTF.